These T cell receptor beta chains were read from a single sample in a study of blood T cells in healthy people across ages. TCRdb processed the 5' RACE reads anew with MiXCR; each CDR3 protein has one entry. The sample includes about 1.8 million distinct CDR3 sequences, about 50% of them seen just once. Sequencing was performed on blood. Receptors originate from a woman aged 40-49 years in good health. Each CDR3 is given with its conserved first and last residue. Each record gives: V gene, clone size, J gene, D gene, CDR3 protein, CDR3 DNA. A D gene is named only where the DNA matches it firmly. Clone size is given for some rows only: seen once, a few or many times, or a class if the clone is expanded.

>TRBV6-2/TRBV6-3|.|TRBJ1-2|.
CASSFPTQTGSYGYTF
TGTGCCAGCAGTTTCCCGACGCAGACAGGCTCCTATGGCTACACCTTC
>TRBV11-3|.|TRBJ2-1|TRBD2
CASSRATSGGGEQFF
TGTGCCAGCAGCCGTGCGACTAGCGGGGGGGGTGAGCAGTTCTTC
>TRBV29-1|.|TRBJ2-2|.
CSAARYTGELFF
TGCAGCGCCGCCCGATACACCGGGGAGCTGTTTTTT
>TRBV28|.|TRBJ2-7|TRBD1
CASRSSGTGGHEQYF
TGTGCCAGCAGGTCGTCCGGGACAGGGGGCCACGAGCAGTACTTC
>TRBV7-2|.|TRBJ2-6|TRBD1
CASSLGQGTGSGANVLTF
TGTGCCAGCAGCTTAGGACAGGGGACTGGGTCTGGGGCCAACGTCCTGACTTTC
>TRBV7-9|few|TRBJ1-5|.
CASSVGIQPQHF
TGTGCCAGCAGCGTTGGCATTCAGCCCCAGCATTTT
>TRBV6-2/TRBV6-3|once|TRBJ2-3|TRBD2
CASSYRLANSDTQYF
TGTGCCAGCAGTTACCGACTAGCGAATTCAGATACGCAGTATTTT
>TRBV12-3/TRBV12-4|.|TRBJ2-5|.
CASTVGQTNGQETQYF
TGTGCCAGCACTGTCGGACAGACGAACGGCCAAGAGACCCAGTACTTC
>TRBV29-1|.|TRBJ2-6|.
CSVDRGDSEANVLTF
TGCAGCGTTGACAGGGGCGACTCTGAGGCCAACGTCCTGACTTTC
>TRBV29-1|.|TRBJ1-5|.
CSVEVGDNQPQHF
TGCAGCGTTGAAGTGGGGGACAATCAGCCCCAGCATTTT
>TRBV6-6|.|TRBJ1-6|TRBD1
CASRTGQYYNSPLHF
TGTGCCAGCAGAACGGGACAGTACTATAATTCACCCCTCCACTTT
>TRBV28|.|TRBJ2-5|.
CASSPAPMVETQYF
TGTGCCAGCAGTCCCGCACCGATGGTGGAGACCCAGTACTTC
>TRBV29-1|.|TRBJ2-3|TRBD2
CSVEGKYGAGPTDAQYF
TGCAGCGTTGAAGGGAAATACGGAGCGGGGCCCACAGATGCGCAGTATTTT
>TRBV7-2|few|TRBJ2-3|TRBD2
CASMISGLPTDTQYF
TGTGCCAGCATGATTAGCGGGTTACCCACAGATACGCAGTATTTT
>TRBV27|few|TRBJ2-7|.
CASSRKPPPDEQYF
TGTGCCAGCAGTCGAAAACCCCCTCCCGACGAGCAGTACTTC
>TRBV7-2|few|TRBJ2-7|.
CASTGIMGAEQYF
TGTGCCAGCACCGGAATTATGGGGGCCGAGCAGTACTTC
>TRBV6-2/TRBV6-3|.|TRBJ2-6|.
CASSETAPGANVLTF
TGTGCCAGCAGTGAGACGGCCCCCGGGGCCAACGTCCTGACTTTC
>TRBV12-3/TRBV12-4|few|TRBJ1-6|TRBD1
CASSSQTGGSPLHF
TGTGCCAGCAGTTCACAGACAGGGGGTTCACCCCTCCACTTT
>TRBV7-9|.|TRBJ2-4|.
CVSSASGNIQYF
TGTGTCAGCAGCGCATCGGGGAACATTCAGTACTTC
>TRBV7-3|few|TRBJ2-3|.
CASSRAGVDTQYF
TGTGCCAGCAGCCGAGCAGGGGTTGATACGCAGTATTTT
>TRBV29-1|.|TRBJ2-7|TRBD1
CSVTGVQYNEQYF
TGCAGCGTCACAGGGGTTCAATACAATGAGCAGTACTTC
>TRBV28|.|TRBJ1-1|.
CASSFWKGLNTEAFF
TGTGCCAGCAGTTTCTGGAAGGGGCTCAACACTGAAGCTTTCTTT
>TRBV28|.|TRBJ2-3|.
CVSTSVSLRPDTDTQYF
TGTGTCAGCACCTCCGTTTCCTTACGCCCAGACACAGATACGCAGTATTTT
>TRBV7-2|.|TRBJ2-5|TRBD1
CASNGQGVYEQYF
TGTGCCAGCAATGGACAGGGAGTTTATGAGCAGTACTTC
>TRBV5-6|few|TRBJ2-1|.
CASSLGKAYNEQFF
TGTGCCAGCAGCTTGGGGAAAGCCTACAATGAGCAGTTCTTC
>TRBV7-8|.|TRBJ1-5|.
CASSLLAAARRDQPQHF
TGTGCCAGCAGCTTACTCGCTGCGGCACGTCGAGATCAGCCCCAGCATTTT
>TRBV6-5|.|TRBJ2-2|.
CASSPLEGELFF
TGTGCCAGCAGCCCACTAGAAGGGGAGCTGTTTTTT
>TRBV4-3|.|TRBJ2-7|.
CASSQDKQGTYEQYF
TGCGCCAGCAGCCAAGATAAGCAGGGTACCTACGAGCAGTACTTC
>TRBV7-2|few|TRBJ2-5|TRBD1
CASIRDRGQETQYF
TGTGCCAGCATCAGAGACAGGGGCCAAGAGACCCAGTACTTC
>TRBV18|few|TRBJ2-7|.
CASSPGPDSYEQYF
TGTGCCAGCTCACCGGGACCGGACTCCTACGAGCAGTACTTC
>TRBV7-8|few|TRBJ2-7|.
CASSPGLKQYF
TGTGCCAGCAGCCCTGGACTAAAACAGTACTTC
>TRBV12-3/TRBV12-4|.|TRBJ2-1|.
CASSPQLGLYNEQFF
TGTGCCAGCAGCCCCCAGTTGGGCCTCTACAATGAGCAGTTCTTC
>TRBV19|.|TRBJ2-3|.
CASSIGRGNTDTQYF
TGTGCCAGTAGTATCGGCAGGGGCAACACAGATACGCAGTATTTT
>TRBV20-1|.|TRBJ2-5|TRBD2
CSARLAGGPTQYF
TGCAGTGCTCGACTAGCGGGGGGACCCACCCAGTACTTC
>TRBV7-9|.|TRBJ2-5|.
CASSLLVGSQETQYF
TGTGCCAGCAGCCTCCTTGTGGGGTCCCAAGAGACCCAGTACTTC
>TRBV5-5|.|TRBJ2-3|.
CASSFRQGERDTQYF
TGTGCCAGCAGCTTCCGCCAGGGAGAGCGAGATACGCAGTATTTT
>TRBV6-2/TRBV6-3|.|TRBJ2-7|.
CACSYHSGTGLLYEQYF
TGTGCCTGCAGTTACCATAGCGGGACAGGGTTACTCTACGAGCAGTACTTC
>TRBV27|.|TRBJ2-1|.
CASSLSPGERYNEQFF
TGTGCCAGCAGTTTGTCCCCAGGAGAACGGTACAATGAGCAGTTCTTC
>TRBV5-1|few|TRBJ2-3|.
CASSLSAVEDTQYF
TGCGCCAGCAGCTTGTCAGCCGTTGAAGATACGCAGTATTTT
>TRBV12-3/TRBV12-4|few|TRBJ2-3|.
CASSLGETDTQYF
TGTGCCAGCAGTTTAGGGGAAACAGATACGCAGTATTTT
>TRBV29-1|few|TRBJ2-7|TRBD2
CSVDGEGSYEQYF
TGCAGCGTTGATGGGGAGGGAAGTTACGAGCAGTACTTC
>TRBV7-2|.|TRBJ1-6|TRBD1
CASSLGGTGNPPLHF
TGTGCCAGCAGCTTAGGCGGGACAGGGAATCCACCCCTCCACTTT
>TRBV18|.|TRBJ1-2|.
CASSHGDSWTDSNGYTF
TGTGCCAGCTCACACGGGGACTCTTGGACAGATTCTAATGGCTACACCTTC
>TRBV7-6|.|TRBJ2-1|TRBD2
CASSLVRGGPYNEQFF
TGTGCCAGCAGCTTAGTCCGCGGGGGTCCCTACAATGAGCAGTTCTTC
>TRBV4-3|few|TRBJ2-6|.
CASSQVRKGLSGANVLTF
TGCGCCAGCAGCCAAGTCCGGAAGGGGCTCTCTGGGGCCAACGTCCTGACTTTC
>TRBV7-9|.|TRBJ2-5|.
CASSLEVRQETQYF
TGTGCCAGCAGCTTAGAGGTGCGCCAAGAGACCCAGTACTTC
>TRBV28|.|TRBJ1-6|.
CASSNPVGTSPLHF
TGTGCCAGCAGCAACCCCGTGGGGACTTCACCCCTCCACTTT
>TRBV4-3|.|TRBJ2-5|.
CASSPHMAETQYF
TGCGCCAGCAGCCCTCACATGGCAGAGACCCAGTACTTC
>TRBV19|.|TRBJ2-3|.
CASSTLGVADTQYF
TGTGCCAGTAGTACCCTAGGGGTAGCAGATACGCAGTATTTT
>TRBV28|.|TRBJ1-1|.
CASSSWAEAFF
TGTGCCAGCAGTTCTTGGGCTGAAGCTTTCTTT